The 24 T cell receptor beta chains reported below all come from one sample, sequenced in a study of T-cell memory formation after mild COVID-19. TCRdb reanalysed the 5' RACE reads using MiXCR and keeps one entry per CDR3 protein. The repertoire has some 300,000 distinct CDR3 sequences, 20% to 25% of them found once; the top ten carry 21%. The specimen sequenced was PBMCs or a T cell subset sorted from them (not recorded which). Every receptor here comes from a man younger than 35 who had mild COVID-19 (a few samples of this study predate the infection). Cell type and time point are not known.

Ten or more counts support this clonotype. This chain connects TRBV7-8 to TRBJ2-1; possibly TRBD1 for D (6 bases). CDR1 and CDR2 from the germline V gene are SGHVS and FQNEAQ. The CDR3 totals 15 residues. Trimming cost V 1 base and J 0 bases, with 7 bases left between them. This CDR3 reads CASSLGGHSYNEQFF. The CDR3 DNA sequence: TGTGCCAGCAGCTTAGGGGGGCACTCCTACAATGAGCAGTTCTTC.

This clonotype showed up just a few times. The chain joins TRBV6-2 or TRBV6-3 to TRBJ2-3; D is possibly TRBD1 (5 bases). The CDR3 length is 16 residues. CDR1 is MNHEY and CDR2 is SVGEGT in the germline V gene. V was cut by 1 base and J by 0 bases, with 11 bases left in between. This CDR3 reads CASSYLTEVSTDTQYF. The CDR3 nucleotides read TGTGCCAGCAGTTACTTGACAGAAGTCAGCACAGATACGCAGTATTTT.

CDR3 sequence (DNA): TGTGCCACCAGTCAGACAGGGGGGAGCGAAGCTTTCTTT. Translating gives CATSQTGGSEAFF. The rearrangement uses TRBV24-1 and TRBJ1-1, with TRBD1 matching 9 bases. With V trimmed by 6 bases and J by 8 bases, 6 bases remained unmatched. The CDR3 sequence is 13 residues long. CDR1 is KGHDR and CDR2 is SFDVKD in the germline V gene.

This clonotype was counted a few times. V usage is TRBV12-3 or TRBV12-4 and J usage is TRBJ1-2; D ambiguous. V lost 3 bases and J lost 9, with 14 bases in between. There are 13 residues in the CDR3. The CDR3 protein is CASSFGEGMRYTF. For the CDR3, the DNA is TGTGCCAGCAGTTTCGGAGAAGGCATGCGCTACACCTTC.

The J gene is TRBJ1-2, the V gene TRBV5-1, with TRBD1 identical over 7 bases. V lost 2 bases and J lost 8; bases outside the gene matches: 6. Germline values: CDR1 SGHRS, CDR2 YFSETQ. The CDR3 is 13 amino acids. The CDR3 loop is CASSFRQGEGYTF. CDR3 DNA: TGCGCCAGCAGCTTCCGACAGGGTGAAGGCTACACCTTC.

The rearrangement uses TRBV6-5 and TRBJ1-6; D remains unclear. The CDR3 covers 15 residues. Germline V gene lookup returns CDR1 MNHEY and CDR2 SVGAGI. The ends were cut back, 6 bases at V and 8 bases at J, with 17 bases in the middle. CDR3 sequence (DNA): TGTGCCAGCAGAAACACCCAAAGGGAGGATTCACCCCTCCACTTT. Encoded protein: CASRNTQREDSPLHF.

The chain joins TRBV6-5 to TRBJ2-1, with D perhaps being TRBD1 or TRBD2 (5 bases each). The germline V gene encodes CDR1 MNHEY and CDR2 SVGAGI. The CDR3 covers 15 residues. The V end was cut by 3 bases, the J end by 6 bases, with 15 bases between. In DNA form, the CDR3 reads TGTGCCAGCAGTTATGGGGGTATCAGCGGCAATGAGCAGTTCTTC. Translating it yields CASSYGGISGNEQFF.

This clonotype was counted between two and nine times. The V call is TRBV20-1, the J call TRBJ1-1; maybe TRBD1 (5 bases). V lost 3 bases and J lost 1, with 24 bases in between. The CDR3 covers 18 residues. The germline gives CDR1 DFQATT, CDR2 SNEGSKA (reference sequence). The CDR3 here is CSASNPNGRAGPNTEAFF. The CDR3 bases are TGCAGTGCTAGTAACCCCAACGGGCGGGCGGGGCCGAACACTGAAGCTTTCTTT.

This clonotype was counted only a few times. The CDR3 DNA is TGCAGCGTTGCGCTAGCGGAGAACTTCTACAATGAGCAGTTCTTC. Translated: CSVALAENFYNEQFF. The rearrangement joins TRBV29-1 to TRBJ2-1, with 7 bases fitting TRBD2. The CDR3 consists of 15 residues. Germline loops: CDR1 SQVTM, CDR2 ANQGSEA. Losses at the gene ends were 4 bases for V and 3 bases for J; bases not matched to a gene: 9.

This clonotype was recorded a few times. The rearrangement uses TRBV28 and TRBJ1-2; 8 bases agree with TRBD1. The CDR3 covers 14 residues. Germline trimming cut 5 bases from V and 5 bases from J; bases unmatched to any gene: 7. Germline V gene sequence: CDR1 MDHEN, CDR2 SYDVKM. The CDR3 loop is CASSPDREGYGYTF. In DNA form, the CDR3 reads TGTGCCAGCAGTCCGGACAGGGAAGGATATGGCTACACCTTC.

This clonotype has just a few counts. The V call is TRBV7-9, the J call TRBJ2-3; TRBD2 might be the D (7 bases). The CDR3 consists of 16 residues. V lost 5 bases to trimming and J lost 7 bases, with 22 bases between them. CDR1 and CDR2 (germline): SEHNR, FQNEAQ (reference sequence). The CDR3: CASSPQGRTSRNTQYF. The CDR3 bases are TGTGCCAGCAGCCCCCAGGGGCGGACTAGTCGCAATACGCAGTATTTT.

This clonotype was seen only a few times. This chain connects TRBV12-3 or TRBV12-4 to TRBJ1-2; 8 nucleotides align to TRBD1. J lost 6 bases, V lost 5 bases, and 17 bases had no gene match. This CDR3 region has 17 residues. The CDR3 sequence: CASSLRQGHPTGDGYTF. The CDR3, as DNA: TGTGCCAGCAGTCTCCGACAGGGGCATCCGACAGGGGATGGCTACACCTTC.

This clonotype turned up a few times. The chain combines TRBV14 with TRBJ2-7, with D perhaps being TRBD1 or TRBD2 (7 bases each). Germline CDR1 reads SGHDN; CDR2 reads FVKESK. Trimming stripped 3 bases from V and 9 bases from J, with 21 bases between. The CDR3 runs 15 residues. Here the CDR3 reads CASSHGTAGPGVQYF. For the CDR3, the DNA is TGTGCCAGCAGCCATGGGACAGCGGGGCCGGGAGTGCAGTACTTC.

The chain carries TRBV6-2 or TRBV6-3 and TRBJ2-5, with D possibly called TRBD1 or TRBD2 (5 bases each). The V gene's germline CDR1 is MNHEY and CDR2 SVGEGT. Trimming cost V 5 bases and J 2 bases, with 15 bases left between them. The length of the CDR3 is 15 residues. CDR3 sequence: CASSIYGTEQETQYF. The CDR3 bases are TGTGCCAGCAGTATATACGGGACCGAACAAGAGACCCAGTACTTC.

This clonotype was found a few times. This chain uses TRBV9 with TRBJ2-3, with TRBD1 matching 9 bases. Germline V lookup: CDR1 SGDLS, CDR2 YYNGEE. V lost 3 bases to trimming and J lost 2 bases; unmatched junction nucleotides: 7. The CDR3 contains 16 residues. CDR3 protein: CASSAPQGANTDTQYF. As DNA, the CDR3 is TGTGCCAGCAGCGCCCCACAGGGGGCAAACACAGATACGCAGTATTTT.

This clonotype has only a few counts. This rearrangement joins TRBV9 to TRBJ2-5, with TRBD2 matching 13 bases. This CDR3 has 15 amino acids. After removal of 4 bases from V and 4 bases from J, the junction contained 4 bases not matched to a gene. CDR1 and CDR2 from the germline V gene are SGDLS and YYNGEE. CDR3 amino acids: CASSSLAGGLETQYF. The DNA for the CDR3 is TGTGCCAGCAGCTCACTAGCGGGGGGGTTAGAGACCCAGTACTTC.

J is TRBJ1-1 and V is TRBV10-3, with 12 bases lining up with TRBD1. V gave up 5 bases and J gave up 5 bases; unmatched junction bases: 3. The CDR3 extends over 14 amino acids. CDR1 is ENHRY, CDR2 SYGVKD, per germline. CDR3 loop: CAISPGQGATEAFF. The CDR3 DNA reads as TGTGCCATCAGTCCGGGACAGGGGGCAACTGAAGCTTTCTTT.

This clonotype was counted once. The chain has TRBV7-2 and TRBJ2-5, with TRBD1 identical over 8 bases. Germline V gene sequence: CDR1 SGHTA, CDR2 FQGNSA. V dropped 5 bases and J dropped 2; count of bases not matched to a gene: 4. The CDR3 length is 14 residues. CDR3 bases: TGTGCCAGCAGCCATCAGGGGGCGCAAGAGACCCAGTACTTC. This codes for CASSHQGAQETQYF.

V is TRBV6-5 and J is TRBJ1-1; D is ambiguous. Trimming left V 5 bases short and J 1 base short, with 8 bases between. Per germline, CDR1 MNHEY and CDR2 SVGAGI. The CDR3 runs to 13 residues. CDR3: CASSDISNTEAFF. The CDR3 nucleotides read TGTGCCAGCAGTGACATATCGAACACTGAAGCTTTCTTT.

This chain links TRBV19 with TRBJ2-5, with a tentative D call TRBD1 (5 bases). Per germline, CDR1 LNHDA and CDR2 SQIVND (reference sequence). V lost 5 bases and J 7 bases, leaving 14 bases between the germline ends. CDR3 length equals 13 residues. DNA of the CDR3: TGTGCCAGTAGTGCCACAGGCCCGGGGACCCAGTACTTC. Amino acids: CASSATGPGTQYF.

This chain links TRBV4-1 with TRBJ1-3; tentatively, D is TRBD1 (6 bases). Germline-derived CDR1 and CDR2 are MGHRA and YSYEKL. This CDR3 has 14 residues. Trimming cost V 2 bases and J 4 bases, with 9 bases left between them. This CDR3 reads CASSQQGIGNTIYF. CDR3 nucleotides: TGCGCCAGCAGCCAACAGGGGATAGGAAACACCATATATTTT.

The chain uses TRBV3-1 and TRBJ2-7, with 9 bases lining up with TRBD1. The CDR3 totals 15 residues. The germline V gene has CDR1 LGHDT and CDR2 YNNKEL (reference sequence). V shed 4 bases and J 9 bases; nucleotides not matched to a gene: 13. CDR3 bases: TGTGCCAGCAGCCCCTGGGACAGGGATCCATCAAGGCAGTACTTC. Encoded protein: CASSPWDRDPSRQYF.

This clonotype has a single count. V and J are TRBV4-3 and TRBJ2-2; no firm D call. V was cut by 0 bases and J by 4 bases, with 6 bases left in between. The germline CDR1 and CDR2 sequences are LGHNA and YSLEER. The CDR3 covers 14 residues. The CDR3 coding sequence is TGCGCCAGCAGCCAAGATGCCGGCACCGGGGAGCTGTTTTTT. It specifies CASSQDAGTGELFF.

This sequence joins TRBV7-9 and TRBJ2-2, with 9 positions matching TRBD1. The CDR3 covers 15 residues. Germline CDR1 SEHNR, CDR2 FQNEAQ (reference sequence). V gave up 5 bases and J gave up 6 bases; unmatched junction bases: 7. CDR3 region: CASSTGTGMAGELFF. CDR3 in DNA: TGTGCCAGCAGCACCGGGACAGGGATGGCCGGGGAGCTGTTTTTT.